The sequence of this T cell receptor (beta chain) was determined in a study of tissue T cells after allogeneic stem cell transplantation. Germline CDR1 and CDR2: KGHPV and FQNQEV (reference sequence). J gave up 7 bases and V 5 bases, and 6 bases lay outside the gene matches. This CDR3 region has 14 residues. This sample's time point: mouse harvest day 14 after allogeneic transplant. Tail vein injection delivered 10^7 T-cell-depleted bone marrow cells and 10^6 splenic CD5+ T cells. TCRbeta CDR3 was sequenced at survey depth with template counts. Produced via immunoSEQ multiplex PCR; TCRdb's table is partial and in-frame only. The table records around 4,400 clones, 45% of them present only once. Study-wide results and caveats: Blood and spleen captured only part of the tissue TCR repertoire. Across patients, clones rarely overlapped, yet motif clusters were shared tissue-specifically.

As concerns this clone: The antigen remains unidentified. Gene names follow the mouse nomenclature. The CDR3 end falls 1 residue outside the read, so it is completed with the germline J gene.

The chain uses TRBV26 and TRBJ2-7; TRBD1 matches at 12 bases. The sequence came from a female BALB/c mouse given C57BL/6 T cells with graft-versus-host disease after an allogeneic hematopoietic cell transplant. Source material: gut tissue. CDR3 region: CASSGTGGAREQYF. CDR3 DNA (partial): TGTGCCAGCAGTGGGACAGGGGGCGCGAGAGAACAGTAC.